Presented here are 5 T cell receptor beta chains from one specimen sequenced in a study of T cells in Graves' hyperthyroidism and ophthalmopathy. TCR beta CDR3 sequences were amplified from RNA transcripts. HTBI primers were the set used in a first-round RT-PCR of the TCR CDR3. TCRdb independently ran MiXCR on the multiplex PCR reads; one entry per CDR3 protein. Seen here are roughly 93,000 distinct CDR3 sequences, over 50% observed once, and the top ten hold 27%. Sequencing was carried out using blood. These receptors all come from a woman aged 40 to 50 with Graves' hyperthyroidism.

There are a few counts of this clonotype. This chain links TRBV29-1 with TRBJ2-6; 9 nucleotides match TRBD1. CDR1 and CDR2 (germline): SQVTM, ANQGSEA. Trimming at V came to 6 bases and at J to 10 bases, leaving 7 bases not matched to a gene. The CDR3 sequence is 13 residues long. CDR3: CSVGTGGTNVLTF. CDR3 nucleotide sequence: TGCAGCGTAGGAACAGGGGGCACTAACGTCCTGACTTTC.

This chain links TRBV20-1 with TRBJ2-7; D might be TRBD2 (6 bases). Trimming cost V 7 bases and J 3 bases, with 19 bases left between them. CDR3 length equals 14 residues. Germline V gene data show CDR1 as DFQATT and CDR2 as SNEGSKA (reference sequence). The CDR3 DNA reads TGCAGTGTTACGACGACGGGAGAAATCTACGAGCAGTACTTC. Its protein is CSVTTTGEIYEQYF.

This clonotype was recorded once. The chain couples TRBV7-2 to TRBJ2-3; unclear D gene. V was cut by 1 base and J by 5 bases, with 7 bases left in between. The CDR3 is made up of 13 amino acids. The germline V gene has CDR1 SGHTA and CDR2 FQGNSA. This CDR3 reads CASSLGMGDTQYF. CDR3 coding DNA: TGTGCCAGCAGCTTAGGCATGGGAGATACGCAGTATTTT.

This clonotype was seen repeatedly, ten times or more. This sequence joins TRBV7-2 and TRBJ2-7; D ambiguous. This CDR3 comprises 14 residues. Trimming left V 3 bases short and J 2 bases short, with 11 bases between. CDR1 is SGHTA and CDR2 is FQGNSA in the germline V gene. In DNA, the CDR3 is TGTGCCAGCAGCTTTGGGCTATGGGCCTACGAGCAGTACTTC. This codes for CASSFGLWAYEQYF. Using reference TRBV7-2 and TRBJ2-7 for the parts outside the CDR3, the full variable domain is GAGVSQSPSNKVTEKGKDVELRCDPISGHTALYWYRQSLGQGLEFLIYFQGNSAPDKSGLPSDRFSAERTGGSVSTLTIQRTQQEDSAVYLCASSFGLWAYEQYFGPGTRLTVT.

This chain uses TRBV25-1 with TRBJ1-5; 7 nucleotides line up with TRBD1. The CDR3 has 15 residues. J gave up 6 bases and V 8 bases, and 13 bases lay outside the gene matches. Germline assignment: CDR1 MGHDK and CDR2 SYGVNS. CDR3 region: CASPYLTGLSQPQHF. Here the CDR3 DNA reads TGTGCCAGCCCCTATTTGACAGGGTTGAGTCAGCCCCAGCATTTT. The full variable domain, with the rest looked up from reference TRBV25-1 and TRBJ1-5, is EADIYQTPRYLVIGTGKKITLECSQTMGHDKMYWYQQDPGMELHLIHYSYGVNSTEKGDLSSESTVSRIRTEHFPLTLESARPSHTSQYLCASPYLTGLSQPQHFGDGTRLSIL.